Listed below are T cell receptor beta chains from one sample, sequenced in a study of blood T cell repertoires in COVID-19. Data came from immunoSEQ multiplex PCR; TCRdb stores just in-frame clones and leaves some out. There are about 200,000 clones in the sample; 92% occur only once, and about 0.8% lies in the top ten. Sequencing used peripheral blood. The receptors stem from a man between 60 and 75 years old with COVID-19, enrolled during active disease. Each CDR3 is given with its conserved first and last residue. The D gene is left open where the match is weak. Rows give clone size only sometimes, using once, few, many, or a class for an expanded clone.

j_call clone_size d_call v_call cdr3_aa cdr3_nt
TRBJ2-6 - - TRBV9 CASSVGQGSGANVLTF TGTGCCAGCAGCGTAGGTCAGGGGTCTGGGGCCAACGTCCTGACTTTC
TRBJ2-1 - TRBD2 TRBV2 CASSEWLAGGPISNEQFF TGTGCCAGCAGTGAATGGCTAGCGGGAGGGCCAATCTCCAATGAGCAGTTCTTC
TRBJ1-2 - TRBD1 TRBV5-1 CASSLTPDRGFGGYTF TGCGCCAGCAGCTTAACCCCAGACAGGGGTTTTGGGGGCTACACCTTC
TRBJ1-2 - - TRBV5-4 CASSLDQGFGGYTF TGTGCCAGCAGCTTGGATCAGGGGTTCGGAGGCTACACCTTC
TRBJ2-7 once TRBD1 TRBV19 CASSLTGYLSYEQYF TGTGCCAGTAGTCTGACAGGGTATCTGTCCTACGAGCAGTACTTC
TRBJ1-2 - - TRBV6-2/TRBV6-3 CASSYVADSRGGYTF TGTGCCAGCAGTTATGTGGCAGACTCTAGGGGAGGCTACACCTTC
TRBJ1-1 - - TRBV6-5 CASSRQEHTEAFF TGTGCCAGCAGTCGACAGGAGCACACTGAAGCTTTCTTT
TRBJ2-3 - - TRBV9 CASSVEGGGPSDTQYF TGTGCCAGCAGCGTAGAAGGGGGAGGGCCCTCCGATACGCAGTATTTT
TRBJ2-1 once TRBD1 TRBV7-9 CASSSPDRGQWNEQFF TGTGCCAGCAGCTCCCCCGACAGGGGGCAATGGAATGAGCAGTTCTTC
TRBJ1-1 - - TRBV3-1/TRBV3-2 CASSQTGEAFF TGTGCCAGCAGCCAAACCGGTGAAGCTTTCTTT
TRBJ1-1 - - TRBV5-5 CASSLAGWDTEAFF TGTGCCAGCAGCTTGGCAGGATGGGACACTGAAGCTTTCTTT
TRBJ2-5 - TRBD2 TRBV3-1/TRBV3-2 CASSQGTSGETQYF TGTGCCAGCAGCCAAGGCACTAGCGGAGAGACCCAGTACTTC
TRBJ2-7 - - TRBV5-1 CASSRISSPIPYEQYF TGCGCCAGCAGCCGCATCAGTAGCCCCATCCCCTACGAGCAGTACTTC
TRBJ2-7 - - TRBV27 CASSRRPSYEQYF TGTGCCAGCAGTCGGCGGCCCTCCTACGAGCAGTACTTC
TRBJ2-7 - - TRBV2 CASSTQRTNYEQYF TGTGCCAGCAGCACCCAGCGGACGAACTACGAGCAGTACTTC
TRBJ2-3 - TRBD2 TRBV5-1 CASSSSTSGTDTQYF TGCGCCAGCAGCTCATCGACTAGCGGCACAGATACGCAGTATTTT
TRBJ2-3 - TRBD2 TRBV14 CASSFVPGLATDTQYF TGTGCCAGCAGCTTTGTACCGGGACTAGCAACAGATACGCAGTATTTT
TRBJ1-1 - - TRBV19 CASSIGPRNEAFF TGTGCCAGTAGTATAGGGCCTCGCAATGAAGCTTTCTTT
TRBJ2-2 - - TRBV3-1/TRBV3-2 CASSQEVSLAGELFF TGTGCCAGCAGCCAAGAGGTTAGCCTCGCCGGGGAGCTGTTTTTT
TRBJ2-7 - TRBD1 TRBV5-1 CASSPDPGTGGYEQYF TGCGCCAGCAGCCCTGACCCCGGGACAGGGGGCTACGAGCAGTACTTC
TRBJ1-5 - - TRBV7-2 CASSLYWSGGRNQPQHF TGTGCCAGCAGCTTATATTGGTCGGGGGGTAGAAATCAGCCCCAGCATTTT
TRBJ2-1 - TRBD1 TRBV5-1 CASSKDRGRFNEQFF TGCGCCAGCAGCAAGGACAGGGGGCGCTTCAATGAGCAGTTCTTC
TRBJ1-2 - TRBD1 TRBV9 CASSPRQGGRWGYTF TGTGCCAGCAGCCCCAGACAGGGGGGGAGGTGGGGCTACACCTTC